What follows are 13 T cell receptor beta chains derived from one specimen sequenced in a study of Ad26.COV2.S vaccination and SARS-CoV-2 variants. Using immunoSEQ multiplex PCR, the repertoire was profiled, and TCRdb retains in-frame clones only, with some absent. Here the sample spans 100,000 or so clones, about 78% being singletons. Sequenced material: peripheral blood, taken after recovery from COVID-19. The receptors derive from a human donor who had recovered from COVID-19.

There are a few counts of this clone. The V and J genes are TRBV15 and TRBJ2-1, with D tentatively TRBD2 (6 bases). The CDR3 totals 18 residues. Trimming pared 5 bases from V and 0 bases from J, leaving 20 bases between. The germline CDR1 and CDR2 sequences are LNHNV and YYDKDF (reference sequence). CDR3 protein: CATSGGYKAQSSYNEQFF. CDR3 DNA: TGTGCCACCAGCGGGGGGTACAAAGCGCAGAGCTCCTACAATGAGCAGTTCTTC.

This chain uses TRBV19 with TRBJ1-5, with 7 bases aligning to TRBD1. From germline, CDR1 is LNHDA and CDR2 SQIVND (reference sequence). The CDR3 contains 15 residues. V gave up 4 bases and J gave up 3 bases; unmatched junction bases: 6. CDR3 coding DNA: TGTGCCAGTAGTACCTTTACAGGGGTCAATCAGCCCCAGCATTTT. Its translation: CASSTFTGVNQPQHF.

The V call is TRBV7-2, the J call TRBJ2-3; D remains unclear. The V end lost 1 base, the J end lost 0 bases, and 8 bases lay between the germline ends. Per germline, CDR1 SGHTA and CDR2 FQGNSA. This CDR3 contains 15 residues. CDR3 sequence reads: CASSLDGKSTDTQYF. DNA of the CDR3: TGTGCCAGCAGCTTAGATGGCAAGAGCACAGATACGCAGTATTTT.

The chain recombines TRBV6-6 with TRBJ2-2; 7 nucleotides match TRBD1. The germline gives CDR1 MNHNY, CDR2 SVGAGI (reference sequence). V was pared by 6 bases and J by 6 bases, with 10 bases of the junction left unmatched. The CDR3 is made up of 15 amino acids. CDR3 in amino acids: CASSPSSQGSGELFF. The CDR3 nucleotides read TGTGCCAGCAGCCCATCCTCACAGGGGTCCGGGGAGCTGTTTTTT.

The gene calls are TRBV10-3 and TRBJ2-3; D possibly uses TRBD1 or TRBD2 (5 bases each). The CDR3 consists of 16 residues. Trimming cost V 6 bases and J 0 bases, with 16 bases left between them. The germline V gene encodes CDR1 ENHRY and CDR2 SYGVKD. CDR3 sequence reads: CAISGGTEGSTDTQYF. CDR3 DNA: TGTGCCATCAGCGGTGGGACCGAAGGTAGCACAGATACGCAGTATTTT.

This chain uses TRBV7-7 with TRBJ2-1; the D is unclear. Trimming shortened V by 1 base and J by 4 bases, and 11 bases separated the two germline ends. Germline values: CDR1 SSHAT, CDR2 FNYEAQ (reference sequence). The CDR3 extends over 15 amino acids. The CDR3 nucleotides read TGTGCCAGCAGCTTAGGGGTGGGCGGATACAATGAGCAGTTCTTC. Protein sequence: CASSLGVGGYNEQFF. Drawing the rest from reference TRBV7-7 and TRBJ2-1, the complete variable domain is GAGVSQSPRYKVTKRGQDVTLRCDPISSHATLYWYQQALGQGPEFLTYFNYEAQPDKSGLPSDRFSAERPEGSISTLTIQRTEQRDSAMYRCASSLGVGGYNEQFFGPGTRLTVL.

This clone has only one observation. The chain has TRBV4-2 and TRBJ2-3; either TRBD1 or TRBD2 may fit D (6 bases each). The CDR3 contains 14 residues. V lost 4 bases, J lost 7 bases, and 15 bases lay in between. Germline lookup yields CDR1 LGHNA and CDR2 YNFKEQ. The CDR3 sequence is CASSRGGRGNTQYF. CDR3 nucleotides: TGTGCCAGCAGCCGAGGGGGGCGGGGCAATACGCAGTATTTT.

J is TRBJ1-5 and V is TRBV2; D possibly corresponds to TRBD1 (5 bases). The length of the CDR3 is 15 residues. Germline V CDR1 and CDR2: SNHLY, FYNNEI. V gave up 1 base and J gave up 0 bases, with 7 bases separating them. The CDR3 DNA sequence: TGTGCCAGCAGTGAAGGACAGATTAGCAATCAGCCCCAGCATTTT. Translated: CASSEGQISNQPQHF.

This sequence joins TRBV4-3 and TRBJ2-7; 9 nucleotides match TRBD1. The ends lost 0 bases at V and 6 bases at J; junction bases unmatched: 9. CDR3 size: 16 residues. Germline V gene lookup returns CDR1 LGHNA and CDR2 YSLEER. The CDR3 DNA sequence: TGCGCCAGCAGCCAAGATCTGATGGGACAGGGCGGCGAGCAGTACTTC. It yields the protein CASSQDLMGQGGEQYF.

The V call is TRBV28, the J call TRBJ1-2; the D gene is possibly TRBD1 (5 bases). Trimming removed 7 bases from V and 4 bases from J, with 13 bases in between. The CDR3 has 13 amino acids. The germline gives CDR1 MDHEN, CDR2 SYDVKM. The CDR3 reads CASIKGLVYGYTF. In DNA, the CDR3 is TGTGCCAGCATAAAGGGACTCGTCTATGGCTACACCTTC.

This rearrangement joins TRBV19 to TRBJ2-1; 8 bases agree with TRBD2. V gave up 5 bases and J gave up 3 bases; unmatched junction bases: 3. Germline V gene data show CDR1 as LNHDA and CDR2 as SQIVND (reference sequence). The CDR3 consists of 14 residues. Written as DNA, the CDR3 is TGTGCCAGTAGTCCGCGGGGGGACTACAATGAGCAGTTCTTC. As protein: CASSPRGDYNEQFF. The full variable domain, with the rest looked up from reference TRBV19 and TRBJ2-1, is DGGITQSPKYLFRKEGQNVTLSCEQNLNHDAMYWYRQDPGQGLRLIYYSQIVNDFQKGDIAEGYSVSREKKESFPLTVTSAQKNPTAFYLCASSPRGDYNEQFFGPGTRLTVL.

The V call is TRBV6-6, the J call TRBJ2-7; TRBD1 matches at 7 bases. This CDR3 is built from 12 residues. Germline lookup yields CDR1 MNHNY and CDR2 SVGAGI (reference sequence). The V segment lost 6 bases and the J segment 6 bases; nucleotides outside the gene matches: 5. The CDR3 spells CASSRQGGEQYF. DNA for the CDR3: TGTGCCAGCAGCCGACAGGGTGGCGAGCAGTACTTC.

The chain has TRBV3-1 (or the pseudogene TRBV3-2) and TRBJ2-7, with D tentatively TRBD1 or TRBD2 (5 bases each). CDR3 length equals 14 residues. Trimming shortened V by 0 bases and J by 7 bases, and 13 bases separated the two germline ends. Germline V lookup: CDR1 LGHDT, CDR2 YNNKEL (reference sequence). In DNA, the CDR3 is TGTGCCAGCAGCCAAGACCCAGGGACGAGGGAGCAGTACTTC. Protein: CASSQDPGTREQYF.